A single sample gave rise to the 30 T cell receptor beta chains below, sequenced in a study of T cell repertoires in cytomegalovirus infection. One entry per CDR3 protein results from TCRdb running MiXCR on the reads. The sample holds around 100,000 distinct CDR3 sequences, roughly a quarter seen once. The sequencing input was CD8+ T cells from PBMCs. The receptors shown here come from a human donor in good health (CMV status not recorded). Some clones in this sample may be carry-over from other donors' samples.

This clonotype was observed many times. CDR3 DNA sequence: TGTGCCAGCAGCTCCCCGGCTGAAGCTTTCTTT. Translated, it gives CASSSPAEAFF. This chain uses TRBV7-8 with TRBJ1-1; D unclear. The CDR3 runs 11 residues. Trimming pared 4 bases from V and 6 bases from J, leaving 6 bases between. Germline CDR1 is SGHVS and CDR2 is FQNEAQ. The whole variable domain, remainder taken from reference TRBV7-8 and TRBJ1-1, is GAGVSQSPRYKVAKRGQDVALRCDPISGHVSLFWYQQALGQGPEFLTYFQNEAQLDKSGLPSDRFFAERPEGSVSTLKIQRTQQEDSAVYLCASSSPAEAFFGQGTRLTVV.

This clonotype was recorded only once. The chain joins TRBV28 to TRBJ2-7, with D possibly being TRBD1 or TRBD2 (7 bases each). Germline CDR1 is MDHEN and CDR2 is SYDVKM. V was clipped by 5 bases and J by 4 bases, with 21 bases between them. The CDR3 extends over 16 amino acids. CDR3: CASSLSYQGGGYEQYF. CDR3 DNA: TGTGCCAGCAGTCTCTCGTATCAGGGGGGGGGATACGAGCAGTACTTC.

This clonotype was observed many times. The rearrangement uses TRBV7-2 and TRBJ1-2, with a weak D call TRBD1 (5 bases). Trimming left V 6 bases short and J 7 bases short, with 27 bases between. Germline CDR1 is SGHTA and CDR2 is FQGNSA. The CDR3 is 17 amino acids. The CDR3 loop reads CASSPPDQGGWFGGYTF. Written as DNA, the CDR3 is TGTGCCAGCAGTCCTCCGGACCAGGGAGGCTGGTTTGGTGGCTACACCTTC.

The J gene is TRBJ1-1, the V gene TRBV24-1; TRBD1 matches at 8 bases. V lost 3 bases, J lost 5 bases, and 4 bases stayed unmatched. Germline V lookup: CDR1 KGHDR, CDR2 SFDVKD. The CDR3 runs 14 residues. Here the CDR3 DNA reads TGTGCCACCAGTGATAGACAGGGGACGACTGAAGCTTTCTTT. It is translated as CATSDRQGTTEAFF.

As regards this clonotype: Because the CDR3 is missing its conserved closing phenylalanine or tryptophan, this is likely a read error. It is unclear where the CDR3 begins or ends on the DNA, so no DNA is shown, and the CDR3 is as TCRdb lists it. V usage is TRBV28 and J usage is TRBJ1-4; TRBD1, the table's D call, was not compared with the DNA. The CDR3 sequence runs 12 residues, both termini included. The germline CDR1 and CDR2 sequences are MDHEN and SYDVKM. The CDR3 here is CASSFRIRDGRI.

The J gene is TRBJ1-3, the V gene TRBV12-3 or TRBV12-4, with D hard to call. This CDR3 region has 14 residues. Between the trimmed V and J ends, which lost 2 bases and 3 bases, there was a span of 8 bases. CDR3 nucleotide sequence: TGTGCCAGCAGTTTATTTACCGGTGGAAACACCATATATTTT. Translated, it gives CASSLFTGGNTIYF.

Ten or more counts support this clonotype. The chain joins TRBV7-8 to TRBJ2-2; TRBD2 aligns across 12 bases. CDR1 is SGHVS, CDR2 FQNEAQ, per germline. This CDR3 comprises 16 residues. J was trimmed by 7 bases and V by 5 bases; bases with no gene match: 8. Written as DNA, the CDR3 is TGTGCCAGCAGCATACTAGCGGGAGGTGAAGGCGGGGAGCTGTTTTTT. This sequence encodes CASSILAGGEGGELFF.

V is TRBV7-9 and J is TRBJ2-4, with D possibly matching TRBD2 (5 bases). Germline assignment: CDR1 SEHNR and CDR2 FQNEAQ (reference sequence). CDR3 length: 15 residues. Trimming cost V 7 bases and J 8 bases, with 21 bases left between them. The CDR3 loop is CASIPLIGMGDIQYF. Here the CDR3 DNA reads TGTGCCAGCATACCCCTGATAGGGATGGGAGACATTCAGTACTTC. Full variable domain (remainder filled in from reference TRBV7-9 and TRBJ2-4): DTGVSQNPRHKITKRGQNVTFRCDPISEHNRLYWYRQTLGQGPEFLTYFQNEAQLEKSRLLSDRFSAERPKGSFSTLEIQRTEQGDSAMYLCASIPLIGMGDIQYFGAGTRLSVL.

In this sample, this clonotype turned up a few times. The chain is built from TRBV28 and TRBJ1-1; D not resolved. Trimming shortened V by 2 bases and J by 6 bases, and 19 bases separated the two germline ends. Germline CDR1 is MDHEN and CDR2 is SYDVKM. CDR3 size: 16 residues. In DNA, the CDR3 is TGTGCCAGCAGTTTAGGCTTTGGGCGGCGAACGGCTGAAGCTTTCTTT. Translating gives CASSLGFGRRTAEAFF.

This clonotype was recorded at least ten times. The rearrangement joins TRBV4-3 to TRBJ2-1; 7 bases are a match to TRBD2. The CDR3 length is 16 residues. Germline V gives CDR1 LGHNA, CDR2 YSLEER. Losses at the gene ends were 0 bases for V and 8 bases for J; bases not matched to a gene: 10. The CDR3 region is CASSQDFPGGMDEQFF. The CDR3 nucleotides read TGCGCCAGCAGCCAAGATTTTCCCGGGGGGATGGATGAGCAGTTCTTC.

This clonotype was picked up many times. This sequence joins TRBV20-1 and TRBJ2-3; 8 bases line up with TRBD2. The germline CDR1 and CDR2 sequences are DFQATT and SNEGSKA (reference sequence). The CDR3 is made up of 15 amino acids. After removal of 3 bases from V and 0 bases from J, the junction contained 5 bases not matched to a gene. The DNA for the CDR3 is TGCAGTGCTAGGATTCGGGAGGGAAGCACAGATACGCAGTATTTT. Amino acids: CSARIREGSTDTQYF.

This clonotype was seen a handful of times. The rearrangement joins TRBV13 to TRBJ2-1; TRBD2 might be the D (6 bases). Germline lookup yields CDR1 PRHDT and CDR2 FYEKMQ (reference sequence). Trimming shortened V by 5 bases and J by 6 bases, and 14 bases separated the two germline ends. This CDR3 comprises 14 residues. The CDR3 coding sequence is TGTGCCAGCAGCCACGGGGGACTCGTCAATGAGCAGTTCTTC. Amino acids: CASSHGGLVNEQFF.

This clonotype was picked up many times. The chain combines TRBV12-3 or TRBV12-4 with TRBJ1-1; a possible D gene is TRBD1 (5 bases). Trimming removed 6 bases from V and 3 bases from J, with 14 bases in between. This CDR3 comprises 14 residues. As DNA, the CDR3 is TGTGCCAGCAGGACTCAGGGAGGTTACACTGAAGCTTTCTTT. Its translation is CASRTQGGYTEAFF.

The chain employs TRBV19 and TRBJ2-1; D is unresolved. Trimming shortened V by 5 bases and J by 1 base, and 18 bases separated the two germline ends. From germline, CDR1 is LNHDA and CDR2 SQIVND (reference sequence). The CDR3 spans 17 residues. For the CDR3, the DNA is TGTGCCAGTAGTCTCTTTGTGACCAGTCTATCCTACAATGAGCAGTTCTTC. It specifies CASSLFVTSLSYNEQFF.

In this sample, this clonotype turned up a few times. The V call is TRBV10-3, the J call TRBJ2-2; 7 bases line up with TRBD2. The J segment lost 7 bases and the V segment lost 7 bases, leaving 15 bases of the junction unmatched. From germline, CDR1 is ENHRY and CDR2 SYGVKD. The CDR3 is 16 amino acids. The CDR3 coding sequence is TGTGCCATCATGGGCACTGGGACTAATGGTATCGGGGAGCTGTTTTTT. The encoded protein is CAIMGTGTNGIGELFF.

CDR3 nucleotides: TGCGCCAGCAGCTTGGTATCTAGCGGGATGGACTCCTACAATGAGCAGTTCTTC. Amino acid sequence: CASSLVSSGMDSYNEQFF. This chain uses TRBV5-1 with TRBJ2-1, with TRBD2 identical over 9 bases. Trimming took 0 bases from V and 0 from J; bases not matched to a gene: 7. The length of the CDR3 is 18 residues. CDR1 SGHRS and CDR2 YFSETQ come from the germline V gene.

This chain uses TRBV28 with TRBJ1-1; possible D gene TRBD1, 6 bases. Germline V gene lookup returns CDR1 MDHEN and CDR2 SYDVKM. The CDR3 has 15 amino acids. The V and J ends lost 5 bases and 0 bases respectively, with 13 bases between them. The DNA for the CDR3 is TGTGCCAGCAGTCTCCCGACAGGAATGAACACTGAAGCTTTCTTT. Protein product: CASSLPTGMNTEAFF.

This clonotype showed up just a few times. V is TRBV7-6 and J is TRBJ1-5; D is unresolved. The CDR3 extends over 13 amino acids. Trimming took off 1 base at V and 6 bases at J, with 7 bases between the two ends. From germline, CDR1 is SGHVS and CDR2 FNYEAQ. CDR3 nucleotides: TGTGCCAGCAGCTTAGACCTAACTCAGCCCCAGCATTTT. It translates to CASSLDLTQPQHF.

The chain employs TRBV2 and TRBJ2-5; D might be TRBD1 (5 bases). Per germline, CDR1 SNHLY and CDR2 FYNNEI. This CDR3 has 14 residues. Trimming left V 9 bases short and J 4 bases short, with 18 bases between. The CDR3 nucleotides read TGTGCCAGGAAGACAGCCCTTACTGGAGAGACCCAGTACTTC. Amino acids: CARKTALTGETQYF.

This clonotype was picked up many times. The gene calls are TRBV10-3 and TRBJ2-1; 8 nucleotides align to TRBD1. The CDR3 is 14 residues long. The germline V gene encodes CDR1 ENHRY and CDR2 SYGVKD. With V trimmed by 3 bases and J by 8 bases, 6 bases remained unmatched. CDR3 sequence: CAISDPDRGHEQFF. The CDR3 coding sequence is TGTGCCATCAGTGATCCAGACAGGGGACATGAGCAGTTCTTC.

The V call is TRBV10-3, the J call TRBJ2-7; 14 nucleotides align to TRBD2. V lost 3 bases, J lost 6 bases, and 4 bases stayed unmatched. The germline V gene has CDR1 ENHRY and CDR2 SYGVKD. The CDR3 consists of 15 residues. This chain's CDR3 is CAISDGTSGGLEQYF. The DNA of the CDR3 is TGTGCCATCAGTGACGGGACTAGCGGGGGTCTCGAGCAGTACTTC.

For the CDR3, the DNA is TGTGCCAGCAGCAACCGACTAGCGGGGGACAACACCGGGGAGCTGTTTTTT. Translating it yields CASSNRLAGDNTGELFF. This chain joins TRBV9 and TRBJ2-2; 12 nucleotides agree with TRBD2. Losses at the gene ends were 4 bases for V and 2 bases for J; bases not matched to a gene: 6. In germline, CDR1 is SGDLS, CDR2 YYNGEE. The CDR3 covers 17 residues. The whole variable domain, remainder taken from reference TRBV9 and TRBJ2-2, is DSGVTQTPKHLITATGQRVTLRCSPRSGDLSVYWYQQSLDQGLQFLIQYYNGEERAKGNILERFSAQQFPDLHSELNLSSLELGDSALYFCASSNRLAGDNTGELFFGEGSRLTVL.

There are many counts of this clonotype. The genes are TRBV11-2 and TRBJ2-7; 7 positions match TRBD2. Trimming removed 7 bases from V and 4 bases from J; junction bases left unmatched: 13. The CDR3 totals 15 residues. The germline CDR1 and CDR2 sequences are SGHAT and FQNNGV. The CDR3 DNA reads TGTGCCAGCACCATAGGACTAGACGGGAGTTACGAGCAGTACTTC. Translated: CASTIGLDGSYEQYF.

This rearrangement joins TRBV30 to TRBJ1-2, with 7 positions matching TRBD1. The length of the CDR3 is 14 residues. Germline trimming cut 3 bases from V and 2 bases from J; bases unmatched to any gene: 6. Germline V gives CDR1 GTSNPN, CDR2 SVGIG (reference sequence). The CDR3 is CAWSATGRNYGYTF. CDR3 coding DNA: TGTGCCTGGAGCGCGACAGGGAGAAACTATGGCTACACCTTC. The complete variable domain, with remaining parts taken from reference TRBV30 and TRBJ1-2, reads SQTIHQWPATLVQPVGSPLSLECTVEGTSNPNLYWYRQAAGRGLQLLFYSVGIGQISSEVPQNLSASRPQDRQFILSSKKLLLSDSGFYLCAWSATGRNYGYTFGSGTRLTVV.

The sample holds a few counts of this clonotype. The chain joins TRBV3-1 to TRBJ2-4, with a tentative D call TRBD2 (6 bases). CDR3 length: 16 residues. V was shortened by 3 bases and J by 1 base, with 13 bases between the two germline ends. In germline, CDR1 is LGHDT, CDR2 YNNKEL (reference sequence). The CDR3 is CASSHTGAGAKNIQYF. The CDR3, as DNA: TGTGCCAGCAGCCACACCGGAGCGGGTGCCAAAAACATTCAGTACTTC.

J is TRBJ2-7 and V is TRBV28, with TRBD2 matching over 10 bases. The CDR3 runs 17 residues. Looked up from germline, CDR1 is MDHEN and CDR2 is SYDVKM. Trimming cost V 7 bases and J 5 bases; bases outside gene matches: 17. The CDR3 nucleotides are TGTGCCAGCACCTCCCCAGCGGGGGGGCTCTACTTGAACGAGCAGTACTTC. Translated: CASTSPAGGLYLNEQYF. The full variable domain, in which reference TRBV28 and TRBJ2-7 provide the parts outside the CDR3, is DVKVTQSSRYLVKRTGEKVFLECVQDMDHENMFWYRQDPGLGLRLIYFSYDVKMKEKGDIPEGYSVSREKKERFSLILESASTNQTSMYLCASTSPAGGLYLNEQYFGPGTRLTVT.

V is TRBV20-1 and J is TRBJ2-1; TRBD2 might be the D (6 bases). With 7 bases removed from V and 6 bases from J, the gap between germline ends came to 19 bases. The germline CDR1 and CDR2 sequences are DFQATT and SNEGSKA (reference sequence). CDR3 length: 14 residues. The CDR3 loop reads CSGGDSGSSNEQFF. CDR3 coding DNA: TGCAGTGGTGGGGACTCTGGGTCGAGCAATGAGCAGTTCTTC.

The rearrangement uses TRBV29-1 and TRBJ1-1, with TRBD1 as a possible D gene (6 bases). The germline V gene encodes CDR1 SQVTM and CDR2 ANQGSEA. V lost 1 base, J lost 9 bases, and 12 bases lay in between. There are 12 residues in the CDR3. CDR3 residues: CSVEGRDNQAFF. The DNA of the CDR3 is TGCAGCGTTGAAGGGCGGGACAACCAAGCTTTCTTT.

The CDR3 reads CSVAGTSGSSYNEQFF. As DNA, the CDR3 is TGCAGCGTCGCCGGGACTAGCGGGAGCTCCTACAATGAGCAGTTCTTC. The gene calls are TRBV29-1 and TRBJ2-1, with TRBD2 matching over 14 bases. This CDR3 is 16 amino acids long. J lost 0 bases, V lost 6 bases, and 4 bases had no gene match. From germline, CDR1 is SQVTM and CDR2 ANQGSEA.

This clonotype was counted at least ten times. Here the CDR3 reads CASSFGTGGRDTIYF. The CDR3 nucleotides read TGTGCCAGCAGTTTCGGGACAGGGGGCCGGGACACCATATATTTT. The chain employs TRBV12-3 or TRBV12-4 and TRBJ1-3; 12 bases are shared with TRBD1. The CDR3 is made up of 15 amino acids. J was trimmed by 8 bases and V by 3 bases; bases with no gene match: 5.